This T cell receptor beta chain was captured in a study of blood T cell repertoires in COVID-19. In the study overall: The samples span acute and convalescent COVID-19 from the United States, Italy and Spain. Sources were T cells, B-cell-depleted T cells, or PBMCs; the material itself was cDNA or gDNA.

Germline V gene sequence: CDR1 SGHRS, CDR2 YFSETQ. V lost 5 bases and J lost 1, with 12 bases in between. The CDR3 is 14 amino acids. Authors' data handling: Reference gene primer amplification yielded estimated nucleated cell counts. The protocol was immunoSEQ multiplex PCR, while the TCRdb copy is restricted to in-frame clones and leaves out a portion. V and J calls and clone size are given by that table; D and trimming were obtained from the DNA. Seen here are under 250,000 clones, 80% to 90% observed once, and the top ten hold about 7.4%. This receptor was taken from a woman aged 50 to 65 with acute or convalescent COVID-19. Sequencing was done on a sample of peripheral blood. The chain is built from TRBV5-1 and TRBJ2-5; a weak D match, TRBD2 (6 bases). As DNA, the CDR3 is TGCGCCAGCAGGACTAGGGTGGGCCAAGAGACCCAGTACTTC. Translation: CASRTRVGQETQYF.